The TCR beta chain described here comes from a study of blood T cell repertoires in COVID-19 (dated by TCRdb to the early 2020s). At the level of the whole study: Samples covering the acute and convalescent phases of COVID-19 were provided by collaborators in the United States, Italy and Spain. Where available, HLA class I and class II types were obtained from metadata supplied by the sample provider rather than from assay-based typing. The material from the prospective study consisted of cDNA or gDNA derived from T cells, B-cell-depleted T cells, or PBMCs. Subjects who had been exposed to COVID-19, were actively infected with it, or had recovered from it provided the deeply sampled blood TCRbeta repertoires that made up the dataset. The samples were drawn from the first 160 participants of the ongoing ImmuneRACE study and from 1,254 subjects provided by 6 global collaborators. The repertoires were released in a freely available public database meant as a resource for research on the immune response to SARS-CoV-2. Sample metadata almost always included a de-identified subject ID, COVID-19 status, age in years and sex.

TCRbeta CDR3 regions were amplified from genomic DNA using the immunoSEQ Assay, a bias-controlled multiplex PCR. Regarding the original processing steps: The number of nucleated cells in each sample was estimated by amplification of reference gene primers within the assay. To quantify the absolute abundance of each unique TCRbeta CDR3 rearrangement, sequence reads were collapsed and filtered. For each sample, productive Simpson clonality was calculated as the square root of Simpson's diversity index over productive rearrangements. This is the immuneACCESS table as TCRdb keeps it, with only in-frame sequences that have V and J called. A part of the clones is gone; compared with another copy, unresolved V genes explain less than half, and the rest is unexplained. V and J calls and clone size are given by that table; D and trimming were obtained from the DNA. The sample table holds about 360,000 clones, of which around 88% were seen once. Around 3% of the sample is taken by the ten largest.

A word on this clone: Its specific antigen is unknown. Base qualities are not provided; no much larger clone lies one nucleotide away.

General findings and caveats noted by the study authors: The amount of clinical and demographic metadata varied by source and participant and was provided uncurated.

Collaborating institutions collected whole blood in K2EDTA tubes following their own protocols. For TCRbeta analysis, collaborators shipped samples in one of three forms: frozen whole blood, isolated PBMCs, or DNA extracted from either of those sample types. This clonotype was sampled from a man younger than 45 with active or convalescent COVID-19. Material for sequencing was peripheral blood.

This receptor carries the CDR3 CASSEAPPASSGNTIYF. The nucleotide sequence is given as TGTGCCAGCAGTGAAGCGCCCCCAGCGAGCTCTGGAAACACCATATATTTT. In this chain, TRBV2 is recombined with TRBJ1-3; the D gene is unclear. The germline V gene encodes CDR1 SNHLY and CDR2 FYNNEI. Inclusive of the bounding cysteine and phenylalanine, the CDR3 is 17 residues long. CDR3 DNA only is kept here, 51 bases in frame from base 1. V is shortened by 0 bases, J by 0 bases, and the region joining them spans 12 bases.